The 24 T cell receptor beta chains given below trace back to one sample, sequenced in a study of tumor and adjacent non-tumor tissue in lung cancer. The library came from three nested PCR rounds adapted from ARM-PCR protocols. TCRdb passed the multiplex PCR reads through MiXCR, listing each CDR3 protein once. The sample has about 140,000 distinct CDR3 sequences; approximately 64% are singletons. This sample's RNA came from whole unsorted tissue. Material: lung tumor tissue. The receptors originated from a man in his 60s with small cell lung cancer.

The gene calls are TRBV6-1 and TRBJ2-5; the D is unclear. Germline V CDR1 and CDR2: MNHNS, SASEGT. CDR3 length equals 12 residues. The V gene lost 1 base and the J gene lost 7 bases, with 7 bases spanning the gap. CDR3 region: CASSEVRGTQYF. For the CDR3, the DNA is TGTGCCAGCAGTGAAGTAAGAGGGACCCAGTACTTC.

This clonotype came up many times. The chain recombines TRBV10-3 with TRBJ2-3; D is possibly TRBD2 (6 bases). Germline loops: CDR1 ENHRY, CDR2 SYGVKD. The V end was cut by 10 bases, the J end by 2 bases, with 16 bases between. The CDR3 covers 14 residues. The CDR3 loop reads CATNRDSDTDTQYF. The CDR3 DNA reads TGTGCCACGAACCGGGACTCCGACACAGATACGCAGTATTTT.

This clonotype was seen at least ten times. V gene TRBV20-1 combines with J gene TRBJ2-3, with 13 bases matching TRBD2. The V gene end was trimmed by 6 bases and the J gene end by 6 bases; junction bases not matched to a gene: 6. Germline CDR1 and CDR2: DFQATT and SNEGSKA (reference sequence). CDR3 length: 14 amino acids. The CDR3: CSARGLAGSDTQYF. For the CDR3, the DNA is TGCAGTGCCCGGGGACTAGCGGGATCGGATACGCAGTATTTT.

This clonotype was found once. The junction does not match germline at one end; this may be a read error. The rearrangement joins TRBV20-1 to TRBJ2-3; 7 nucleotides match TRBD2. There are 16 residues in the CDR3. Germline V gene data show CDR1 as DFQATT and CDR2 as SNEGSKA (reference sequence). As DNA, the CDR3 is TGCAGTGGTAGAGGGACTGGCGGGAGAGGGTCAGATACGCAGTATTTT. It is translated as CSGRGTGGRGSDTQYF.

The V call is TRBV6-1, the J call TRBJ1-5, with a tentative D call TRBD1 (5 bases). V gave up 7 bases and J gave up 6 bases, with 19 bases separating them. The germline gives CDR1 MNHNS, CDR2 SASEGT. The CDR3 covers 15 residues. In nucleotides, the CDR3 is TGTGCCAGCACCCAAGGGGCAGGCGTGGGTCAGCCCCAGCATTTT. It codes for CASTQGAGVGQPQHF.

As regards this clonotype: At one end the junction does not follow the germline gene, possibly because of a read error. The V call is TRBV6-5, the J call TRBJ2-5, with TRBD2 as a possible D gene (5 bases). Germline CDR1 and CDR2: MNHEY and SVGAGI. The CDR3 has 14 residues. The CDR3 nucleotides read TGTGCCAGCAGTTACTCGAATACCGGGGAGACCCACTACTTC. It yields the protein CASSYSNTGETHYF.

CDR3 sequence (DNA): TGTGCCAGCAGTTTCGGCGGGACTTCACTGAACTATGGCTACACCTTC. This codes for CASSFGGTSLNYGYTF. This chain links TRBV25-1 with TRBJ1-2, with D maybe TRBD1 (5 bases). V shed 5 bases and J shed 2 bases, with 18 bases lying between them. CDR1 is MGHDK, CDR2 SYGVNS, per germline. There are 16 residues in the CDR3.

The chain joins TRBV5-6 to TRBJ2-1; D is possibly TRBD1 or TRBD2 (6 bases each). The CDR3 extends over 15 amino acids. In germline, CDR1 is SGHDT, CDR2 YYEEEE. V gave up 3 bases and J gave up 1 base, with 11 bases separating them. Here the CDR3 DNA reads TGTGCCAGCAGCTCCTTAGGGGGGTCCTACAATGAGCAGTTCTTC. It translates to CASSSLGGSYNEQFF.

There are a few counts of this clonotype. The chain uses TRBV28 and TRBJ1-2; D remains unclear. V was clipped by 4 bases and J by 7 bases, with 13 bases between them. Per the germline V gene, CDR1 is MDHEN and CDR2 is SYDVKM. The CDR3 spans 13 residues. CDR3 sequence: CASSSPAGGGYTF. CDR3 in DNA: TGTGCCAGCAGTTCCCCCGCCGGAGGTGGCTACACCTTC.

This chain connects TRBV11-2 to TRBJ1-1; D might be TRBD1 (6 bases). Germline V gives CDR1 SGHAT, CDR2 FQNNGV. The CDR3 extends over 18 amino acids. The V gene lost 2 bases and the J gene lost 8 bases, with 27 bases spanning the gap. CDR3 nucleotides: TGTGCCAGCAGCTTATATCCAGGGGCGGACCCAGCGAACGCCGAAGCTTTCTTT. It codes for CASSLYPGADPANAEAFF.

This clonotype appeared once. This may arise from a read error, as a much more abundant clone is one base away. The V call is TRBV6-5, the J call TRBJ2-7, with 11 bases that match TRBD1. Trimming removed 3 bases from V and 5 bases from J; junction bases left unmatched: 6. Germline V lookup: CDR1 MNHEY, CDR2 SVGAGI. This CDR3 spans 15 amino acids. The CDR3 here is CASSYNGTGGNEQYF. In nucleotides, the CDR3 is TGTGCCAGCAGTTATAACGGGACAGGGGGGAACGAGCAGTACTTC.

In this sample, this clonotype turned up many times. The chain joins TRBV11-3 to TRBJ2-3; TRBD2 matches at 7 bases. J gave up 13 bases and V 2 bases, and 3 bases lay outside the gene matches. The CDR3 sequence is 11 residues long. Germline V gene sequence: CDR1 SGHNT, CDR2 YENEEA. The CDR3 coding sequence is TGTGCCAGCAGCTTAAGCGGGAATGAGTATTTT. Translating gives CASSLSGNEYF. The full variable domain, completed using reference TRBV11-3 and TRBJ2-3, is EAGVVQSPRYKIIEKKQPVAFWCNPISGHNTLYWYLQNLGQGPELLIRYENEEAVDDSQLPKDRFSAERLKGVDSTLKIQPAELGDSAVYLCASSLSGNEYFGPGTRLTVL.

About this clonotype itself: At one end, the junction sequence differs from germline, possibly due to a read error. The CDR3 protein is CSVRDPTLASRKFETQYF. The CDR3 DNA follows: TGTAGTGTTAGAGATCCAACCTTGGCTAGCCGGAAGTTTGAGACCCAGTACTTC. The chain uses TRBV20-1 and TRBJ2-5, with D perhaps matching TRBD2 (5 bases). CDR1 is DFQATT, CDR2 SNEGSKA, per germline (reference sequence). The CDR3 covers 18 residues.

V gene TRBV6-1 combines with J gene TRBJ2-4, with 7 positions matching TRBD2. The CDR3 sequence is 13 residues long. J lost 10 bases, V lost 7 bases, and 10 bases had no gene match. Germline V gene data show CDR1 as MNHNS and CDR2 as SASEGT. The CDR3 here is CASTVREGNIQYF. In nucleotides, the CDR3 is TGTGCCAGCACTGTTAGGGAGGGAAATATTCAGTACTTC.

The sample holds a few counts of this clonotype. This chain links TRBV12-3 or TRBV12-4 with TRBJ1-1; D ambiguous. Between the trimmed V and J ends, which lost 6 bases and 6 bases, there was a span of 20 bases. The CDR3 sequence is 15 residues long. Here the CDR3 reads CASSSLGRDYPEAFF. DNA for the CDR3: TGTGCCAGCAGCTCCCTAGGGCGGGATTATCCTGAAGCTTTCTTT.

V and J are TRBV20-1 and TRBJ2-5; D remains unclear. The V gene's germline CDR1 is DFQATT and CDR2 SNEGSKA (reference sequence). Trimming pared 3 bases from V and 7 bases from J, leaving 15 bases between. The CDR3 totals 13 residues. CDR3 bases: TGCAGTGCTAGTAAGGAAACGGTGGGGACCCAGTACTTC. Its translation: CSASKETVGTQYF.

The chain uses TRBV29-1 and TRBJ2-7; 8 bases map to TRBD1. The junction had 8 bases not matched to a gene; V was cut back by 3 bases and J by 10 bases. This CDR3 spans 12 amino acids. Germline V gene sequence: CDR1 SQVTM, CDR2 ANQGSEA. CDR3 nucleotide sequence: TGCAGCGTTGATCAGGGGGCGGTCGATCAGTACGTC. Its protein product is CSVDQGAVDQYV.

Turning to this clonotype: One base away lies a much larger clone, so this may be a sequencing read error. The chain employs TRBV5-6 and TRBJ1-1; D gene ambiguous. This CDR3 spans 15 amino acids. Deletions cut 0 bases from V and 1 base from J, with 10 bases between. Germline V gene data show CDR1 as SGHDT and CDR2 as YYEEEE. The DNA of the CDR3 is TGTGCCAGCAGCTTGGGGGCAGTGAGGAACACTGAAGCTTTCTTT. Residues: CASSLGAVRNTEAFF.

This clonotype was observed a few times. Germline is not matched at one junction end, which may reflect a read error. This chain joins TRBV4-1 and TRBJ2-1, with TRBD1 as a possible D gene (5 bases). In germline, CDR1 is MGHRA, CDR2 YSYEKL. This CDR3 comprises 13 residues. The CDR3 spells CASRQGSYNEQFF. The CDR3 DNA is TGTGCCAGCCGGCAGGGCTCCTACAATGAGCAGTTCTTC.

This clonotype was seen a few times. Given a much more abundant clone one base away, this may be a read error. J is TRBJ2-5 and V is TRBV4-2; weak D call: TRBD2 (7 bases). Germline values: CDR1 LGHNA, CDR2 YNFKEQ. V lost 2 bases to trimming and J lost 6 bases, with 19 bases between them. The CDR3 consists of 16 residues. CDR3 nucleotides: TGTGCCAGCAGCCAATCCGGTCTGAGGGGGGGGCAGACCCAGTACTTC. Residues: CASSQSGLRGGQTQYF.

With regard to this clonotype: One junction end disagrees with the germline gene, perhaps due to a read error. The chain links TRBV11-2 to TRBJ1-4; 9 bases match TRBD1. The CDR3 totals 13 residues. Germline V lookup: CDR1 SGHAT, CDR2 FQNNGV. This CDR3 is CTSSYRGLWKLFF. The CDR3 nucleotides are TGTACCAGCAGTTACAGGGGGCTGTGGAAACTGTTTTTT.

Notes on this clonotype: Since a much larger clone is just one base distant, this may be a read error. The rearrangement links TRBV10-3 to TRBJ2-3, with D possibly TRBD1 on 6 matching bases. The length of the CDR3 is 15 residues. From germline, CDR1 is ENHRY and CDR2 SYGVKD. V lost 7 bases, J lost 7 bases, and 21 bases lay in between. This chain's CDR3 is CAINPTGYSTNTQYF. CDR3 bases: TGTGCCATCAACCCTACAGGGTACAGTACAAATACGCAGTATTTT.

J is TRBJ1-2 and V is TRBV6-5; D is possibly TRBD1 (5 bases). The CDR3 consists of 15 residues. Trimming left V 6 bases short and J 10 bases short, with 24 bases between. Germline CDR1 MNHEY, CDR2 SVGAGI. The CDR3 sequence is CASSQMGEAADDYTF. DNA for the CDR3: TGTGCCAGCAGCCAGATGGGGGAGGCCGCAGATGACTACACCTTC.

A word on this clonotype: A much larger clone sits a single nucleotide away, making a read error possible. This chain links TRBV20-1 with TRBJ1-5, with a possible D match to TRBD1 (5 bases). In germline, CDR1 is DFQATT, CDR2 SNEGSKA (reference sequence). CDR3 length: 13 residues. With 8 bases removed from V and 4 bases from J, the gap between germline ends came to 15 bases. CDR3 nucleotide sequence: TGCAGTACTCCCATCGGGGGAAATCAGCCCCAGCATTTT. Its protein product is CSTPIGGNQPQHF.